This TCR beta chain was obtained from a study of long-term antiretroviral therapy in people with HIV. General study results and limits: Controls showed broader CDR3 length ranges than did the HIV repertoires. Post-ART diversity increased but stayed below transplant donor controls. Clones that expanded before ART (that is, prior to treatment) dominated the repertoire at all time points.

Among participants with HIV, every one received treatment in the United States. Worth noting for this clone: Its antigen remains unidentified.

This was the immunoSEQ v3.0 assay at survey level. TCRdb keeps only in-frame clones here, not all; method: immunoSEQ multiplex PCR. The profile shows 14,000 or so clones, around four fifths of them singletons. The sample here was unsorted PBMCs, taken 1.8 years before starting antiretroviral therapy. The source is a woman aged 35 to 49 with HIV.

The CDR3 nucleotides read TGTGCCAGCAGCTTGGGTGACGAAAAACTGTTTTTT. Amino acid sequence: CASSLGDEKLFF. V is TRBV5-6 and J is TRBJ1-4, with D unresolved. The CDR3 covers 12 residues. Germline CDR1 is SGHDT and CDR2 is YYEEEE. Trimming stripped 0 bases from V and 8 bases from J, with 5 bases between. Together with reference TRBV5-6 and TRBJ1-4, the CDR3 gives the full variable domain: DAGVTQSPTHLIKTRGQQVTLRCSPKSGHDTVSWYQQALGQGPQFIFQYYEEEERQRGNFPDRFSGHQFPNYSSELNVNALLLGDSALYLCASSLGDEKLFFGSGTQLSVL.